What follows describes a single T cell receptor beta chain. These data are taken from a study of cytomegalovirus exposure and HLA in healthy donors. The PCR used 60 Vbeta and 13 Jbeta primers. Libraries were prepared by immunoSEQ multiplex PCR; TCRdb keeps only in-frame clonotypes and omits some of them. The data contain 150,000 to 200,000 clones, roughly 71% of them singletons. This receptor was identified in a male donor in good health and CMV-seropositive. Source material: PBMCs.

As DNA, the CDR3 is TGTGCCACCCGTGAAACAGGCCGGTTCGGCTACACCTTC. It translates to CATRETGRFGYTF. The chain couples TRBV6-1 to TRBJ1-2; TRBD1 is a possible D gene (5 bases). Trimming removed 10 bases from V and 8 bases from J, with 20 bases in between. CDR1 and CDR2 from the germline V gene are MNHNS and SASEGT. The CDR3 runs to 13 residues.